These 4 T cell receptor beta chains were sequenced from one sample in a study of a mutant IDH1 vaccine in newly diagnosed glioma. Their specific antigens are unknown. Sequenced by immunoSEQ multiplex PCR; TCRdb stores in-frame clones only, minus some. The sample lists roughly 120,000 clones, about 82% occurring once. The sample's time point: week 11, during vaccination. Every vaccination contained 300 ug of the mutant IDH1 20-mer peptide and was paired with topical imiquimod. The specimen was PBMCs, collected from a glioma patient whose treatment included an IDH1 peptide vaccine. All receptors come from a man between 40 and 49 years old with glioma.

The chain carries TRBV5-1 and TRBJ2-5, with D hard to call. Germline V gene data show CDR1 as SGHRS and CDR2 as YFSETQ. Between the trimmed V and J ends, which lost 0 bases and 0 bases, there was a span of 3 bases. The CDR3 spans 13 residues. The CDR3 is CASSLDYQETQYF. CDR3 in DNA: TGCGCCAGCAGCTTGGACTACCAAGAGACCCAGTACTTC.

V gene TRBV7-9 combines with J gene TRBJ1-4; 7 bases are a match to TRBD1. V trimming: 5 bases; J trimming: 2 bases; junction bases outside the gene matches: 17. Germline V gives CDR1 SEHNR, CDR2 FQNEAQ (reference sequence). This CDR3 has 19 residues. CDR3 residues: CASSRRQGLPRRTNEKLFF. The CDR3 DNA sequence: TGTGCCAGCAGCCGACGACAGGGACTCCCACGACGTACTAATGAAAAACTGTTTTTT. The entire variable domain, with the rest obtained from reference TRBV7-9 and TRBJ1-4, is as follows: DTGVSQNPRHKITKRGQNVTFRCDPISEHNRLYWYRQTLGQGPEFLTYFQNEAQLEKSRLLSDRFSAERPKGSFSTLEIQRTEQGDSAMYLCASSRRQGLPRRTNEKLFFGSGTQLSVL.

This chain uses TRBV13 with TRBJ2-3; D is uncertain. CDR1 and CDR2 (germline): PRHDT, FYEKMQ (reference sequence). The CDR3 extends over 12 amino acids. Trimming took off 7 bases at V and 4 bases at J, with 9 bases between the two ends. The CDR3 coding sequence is TGTGCCAGCACCACCCGCGCAGATACGCAGTATTTT. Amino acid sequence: CASTTRADTQYF.

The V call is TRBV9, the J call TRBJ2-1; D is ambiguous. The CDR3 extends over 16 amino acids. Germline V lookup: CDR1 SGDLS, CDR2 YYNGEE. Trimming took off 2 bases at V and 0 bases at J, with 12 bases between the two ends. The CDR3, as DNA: TGTGCCAGCAGCGTCTTATCAGGAAGCTCCTACAATGAGCAGTTCTTC. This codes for CASSVLSGSSYNEQFF.